The rows below give T cell receptor beta chains drawn from one sample of a study of cytomegalovirus exposure and HLA in healthy donors. TCRdb's table, derived via immunoSEQ multiplex PCR, lists solely in-frame clones and lacks some. The table records about 160,000 clones, approximately 80% of them present only once. Specimen: PBMCs. The receptors were gathered from a woman younger than 45 in good health and CMV-seropositive. The CDR3 runs from the conserved cysteine through the conserved F or W. D genes are given only for firm matches. Where a row states a size, it is once, few, many or the class of an expanded clone; other rows omit it.

clone size: -
D gene: -
V gene: TRBV7-6
J gene: TRBJ2-2
CDR3 DNA: TGTGCCAGCAGCTATGGGAGCCAGAGAAACACCGGGGAGCTGTTTTTT
CDR3 protein: CASSYGSQRNTGELFF

clone size: once
D gene: -
V gene: TRBV7-3
J gene: TRBJ1-1
CDR3 DNA: TGTGCCAGCAGCCCCTCGCACAGTCAGGGAGGGAACACTGAAGCTTTCTTT
CDR3 protein: CASSPSHSQGGNTEAFF

clone size: -
D gene: TRBD2
V gene: TRBV7-9
J gene: TRBJ2-7
CDR3 DNA: TGTGCCAGCAGCCCGACTAGCGGATCCTACGAGCAGTACTTC
CDR3 protein: CASSPTSGSYEQYF

clone size: -
D gene: -
V gene: TRBV2
J gene: TRBJ1-1
CDR3 DNA: TGTGCCAGCGGACGACAGCTTTTGAACACTGAAGCTTTCTTT
CDR3 protein: CASGRQLLNTEAFF

clone size: once
D gene: TRBD2
V gene: TRBV7-2
J gene: TRBJ2-1
CDR3 DNA: TGTGCCAGCAGCTACTTCGGGGGGGACAATGAGCAGTTCTTC
CDR3 protein: CASSYFGGDNEQFF

clone size: -
D gene: -
V gene: TRBV5-1
J gene: TRBJ2-5
CDR3 DNA: TGCGCCAGCAGCTTGGGGGCTAGCAGAGAGACCCAGTACTTC
CDR3 protein: CASSLGASRETQYF

clone size: -
D gene: TRBD2
V gene: TRBV4-1
J gene: TRBJ2-2
CDR3 DNA: TGCGCCAGCAGCCACAGAGCGGGGCTTCCAACCGGGGAGCTGTTTTTT
CDR3 protein: CASSHRAGLPTGELFF

clone size: -
D gene: TRBD2
V gene: TRBV10-3
J gene: TRBJ2-2
CDR3 DNA: TGTGCCATCAGCGATAGCGGGGGGACGAACACCGGGGAGCTGTTTTTT
CDR3 protein: CAISDSGGTNTGELFF

clone size: -
D gene: TRBD1
V gene: TRBV4-2
J gene: TRBJ2-4
CDR3 DNA: TGTGCCAGCAGCCAAGTAGTGACAGGGAATGCCAAAAACATTCAGTACTTC
CDR3 protein: CASSQVVTGNAKNIQYF

clone size: -
D gene: -
V gene: TRBV9
J gene: TRBJ1-5
CDR3 DNA: TGTGCCAGCAGTGCAAGCGGGGATGCGGGTCAGCCCCAGCATTTT
CDR3 protein: CASSASGDAGQPQHF

clone size: -
D gene: TRBD2
V gene: TRBV4-3
J gene: TRBJ2-2
CDR3 DNA: TGCGCCAGCAGCCGGGGAGGCGGGGGGGTACCCGGGGAGCTGTTTTTT
CDR3 protein: CASSRGGGGVPGELFF

clone size: -
D gene: TRBD1
V gene: TRBV19
J gene: TRBJ2-7
CDR3 DNA: TGTGCCAGTAGTAGAATACAGGGGGCCTACGAGCAGTACTTC
CDR3 protein: CASSRIQGAYEQYF

clone size: -
D gene: -
V gene: TRBV27
J gene: TRBJ2-1
CDR3 DNA: TGTGCCAGCAGTTTACGGGGTTCCTTATTGAATGAGCAGTTCTTC
CDR3 protein: CASSLRGSLLNEQFF

clone size: once
D gene: TRBD2
V gene: TRBV19
J gene: TRBJ2-1
CDR3 DNA: TGTGCCAGTCATAGCGGGGGGCCATACAATGAGCAGTTCTTC
CDR3 protein: CASHSGGPYNEQFF

clone size: -
D gene: -
V gene: TRBV18
J gene: TRBJ2-1
CDR3 DNA: TGTGCCAGCTCACCGAGTCTGGACATAACCAATGAGCAGTTCTTC
CDR3 protein: CASSPSLDITNEQFF

clone size: -
D gene: -
V gene: TRBV11-1
J gene: TRBJ2-3
CDR3 DNA: TGTGCCAGCAGCTGGACAGTTCCCCCGCAGTATTTT
CDR3 protein: CASSWTVPPQYF

clone size: -
D gene: -
V gene: TRBV5-5
J gene: TRBJ1-2
CDR3 DNA: TGTGCCAGCAGCTTGGAAGGGGTGGGCGGCTACACCTTC
CDR3 protein: CASSLEGVGGYTF

clone size: -
D gene: TRBD1
V gene: TRBV6-6
J gene: TRBJ1-4
CDR3 DNA: TGTGCCAGCAGTCCGGGACAGGGTCTGTTTTTT
CDR3 protein: CASSPGQGLFF

clone size: -
D gene: -
V gene: TRBV5-8
J gene: TRBJ1-1
CDR3 DNA: TGTGCCAGCAGCCACCTAAGGAGAAGGACCGGGATGAACACTGAAGCTTTCTTT
CDR3 protein: CASSHLRRRTGMNTEAFF

clone size: -
D gene: -
V gene: TRBV18
J gene: TRBJ1-6
CDR3 DNA: TGTGCCAGCTCACCAATTGATGGGCAGAATTCACCCCTCCACTTT
CDR3 protein: CASSPIDGQNSPLHF

clone size: once
D gene: -
V gene: TRBV4-2
J gene: TRBJ2-6
CDR3 DNA: TGTGCCAGCAGCCAAGAAGGAGTAGGCTCTGGGGCCAACGTCCTGACTTTC
CDR3 protein: CASSQEGVGSGANVLTF

clone size: -
D gene: -
V gene: TRBV7-9
J gene: TRBJ2-5
CDR3 DNA: TGTTCCAGCAGCTCCCCTCTCAGGACAATGCAAGAGACCCAGTACTTC
CDR3 protein: CSSSSPLRTMQETQYF

clone size: -
D gene: TRBD1
V gene: TRBV5-5
J gene: TRBJ1-6
CDR3 DNA: TGTGCCAGCAGCTCTCACGGGACAGGGGGAAGCTCACCCCTCCACTTT
CDR3 protein: CASSSHGTGGSSPLHF

clone size: -
D gene: -
V gene: TRBV4-3
J gene: TRBJ1-4
CDR3 DNA: TGCGCCAGCAGCCAAGTGACGGGAACTAATGAAAAACTGTTTTTT
CDR3 protein: CASSQVTGTNEKLFF

clone size: -
D gene: TRBD1
V gene: TRBV6-5
J gene: TRBJ1-6
CDR3 DNA: TGTGCCAGCAGTGTTGGGACAGGGACTTCACCCCTCCACTTT
CDR3 protein: CASSVGTGTSPLHF

clone size: -
D gene: -
V gene: TRBV10-3
J gene: TRBJ1-6
CDR3 DNA: TGTGCCATCAGTGAGTCGAGCCTAGGGGGCTCCTATAATTCACCCCTCCACTTT
CDR3 protein: CAISESSLGGSYNSPLHF

clone size: -
D gene: -
V gene: TRBV6-5
J gene: TRBJ1-1
CDR3 DNA: TGTGCCAGCAGAGGGGGGGTTTGGGTAACTGAAGCTTTCTTT
CDR3 protein: CASRGGVWVTEAFF

clone size: -
D gene: TRBD1
V gene: TRBV14
J gene: TRBJ1-1
CDR3 DNA: TGTGCCAGCAGCCCCCGGGACAGGGGGCTTGGGACTGAAGCTTTCTTT
CDR3 protein: CASSPRDRGLGTEAFF

clone size: -
D gene: -
V gene: TRBV5-1
J gene: TRBJ2-2
CDR3 DNA: TGCGCCAGCAGCTTGGATGGGAGGCTGTGGATTTTT
CDR3 protein: CASSLDGRLWIF

clone size: -
D gene: -
V gene: TRBV2
J gene: TRBJ1-2
CDR3 DNA: TGTGACAGCAGTGATAACATTAACTATGGCTACACCTTC
CDR3 protein: CDSSDNINYGYTF

clone size: once
D gene: -
V gene: TRBV18
J gene: TRBJ2-1
CDR3 DNA: TGTGCCAGCTCACCTTCGGACTCCCACTACAATGAGCAGTTCTTC
CDR3 protein: CASSPSDSHYNEQFF

clone size: -
D gene: TRBD1
V gene: TRBV19
J gene: TRBJ1-1
CDR3 DNA: TGTGCCAGTAAGAGTACCTGGGGACAGGGGGTGGCAGCTTTCTTT
CDR3 protein: CASKSTWGQGVAAFF

clone size: -
D gene: -
V gene: TRBV6-1
J gene: TRBJ2-5
CDR3 DNA: TGTGCCAGCACAAGTAACAGGGCAGAGACCCAGTACTTC
CDR3 protein: CASTSNRAETQYF

clone size: -
D gene: -
V gene: TRBV14
J gene: TRBJ2-2
CDR3 DNA: TGTGCCAGCAGCCAAGATTGGGCGGGGGCCGGCGGGGAGCTGTTTTTT
CDR3 protein: CASSQDWAGAGGELFF

clone size: -
D gene: TRBD1
V gene: TRBV5-4
J gene: TRBJ1-1
CDR3 DNA: TGTGCCAGCAGCTCGAGAAGACAGGGGGCCGGTCACACTGAAGCTTTCTTT
CDR3 protein: CASSSRRQGAGHTEAFF

clone size: -
D gene: -
V gene: TRBV2
J gene: TRBJ2-2
CDR3 DNA: TGTGCCAGCAGTGAAGCCAGGGTCATCACCGGGGAGCTGTTTTTT
CDR3 protein: CASSEARVITGELFF

clone size: -
D gene: -
V gene: TRBV5-8
J gene: TRBJ2-5
CDR3 DNA: TGTGCCAGCAGCTTGTTTGGGGGGGAGACCCAGTACTTC
CDR3 protein: CASSLFGGETQYF

clone size: -
D gene: -
V gene: TRBV5-4
J gene: TRBJ2-7
CDR3 DNA: TGTGCCAGCAGCGTCGCAGGGTACTCCTACGAGCAGTACTTC
CDR3 protein: CASSVAGYSYEQYF

clone size: -
D gene: -
V gene: TRBV14
J gene: TRBJ2-7
CDR3 DNA: TGTGCCAGCAGCCATGCACGACAGGTGGTCGACGAGCAGTACTTC
CDR3 protein: CASSHARQVVDEQYF

clone size: -
D gene: -
V gene: TRBV6-6
J gene: TRBJ1-2
CDR3 DNA: TGTGCCAGCAGTTACGAGGAGGACTATGGCTACACCTTC
CDR3 protein: CASSYEEDYGYTF

clone size: -
D gene: TRBD1
V gene: TRBV5-8
J gene: TRBJ1-3
CDR3 DNA: TGTGCCAGCAGTAACGACAGGGGCAGAAACACCATATATTTT
CDR3 protein: CASSNDRGRNTIYF

clone size: -
D gene: TRBD1
V gene: TRBV13
J gene: TRBJ2-7
CDR3 DNA: TGTGCCAGCAGCTTAGCCCCGACAGGGTCGGGCTACGAGCAGTACTTC
CDR3 protein: CASSLAPTGSGYEQYF

clone size: -
D gene: TRBD1
V gene: TRBV28
J gene: TRBJ1-2
CDR3 DNA: TGTGCCAGCAGCCCGACAGGGTACTATGGCTACACCTTC
CDR3 protein: CASSPTGYYGYTF

clone size: -
D gene: TRBD1
V gene: TRBV9
J gene: TRBJ2-7
CDR3 DNA: TGTGCCAGCAGCGTTACAGGGGCTTCCTACGAGCAGTACTTC
CDR3 protein: CASSVTGASYEQYF

clone size: -
D gene: TRBD1
V gene: TRBV18
J gene: TRBJ2-7
CDR3 DNA: TGTGCCAGCTCACCCTTACAGGGGGCTTACGAGCAGTACTTC
CDR3 protein: CASSPLQGAYEQYF

clone size: few
D gene: -
V gene: TRBV11-3
J gene: TRBJ1-6
CDR3 DNA: TGTGCCAGCAGCTGTTGGACACTTTATAATTCACCCCTCCACTTT
CDR3 protein: CASSCWTLYNSPLHF

clone size: once
D gene: -
V gene: TRBV6-6
J gene: TRBJ1-5
CDR3 DNA: TGTGCCAGCAGTTACCCCGTGGACTTCGGGGGTCGGCCCCAGCATTTT
CDR3 protein: CASSYPVDFGGRPQHF

clone size: few
D gene: -
V gene: TRBV5-1
J gene: TRBJ1-1
CDR3 DNA: TGCGCCAGCAGCCCCTCCGCGAGGGTCTATGAAGCTTTCTTT
CDR3 protein: CASSPSARVYEAFF

clone size: -
D gene: -
V gene: TRBV9
J gene: TRBJ2-2
CDR3 DNA: TGTGCCAGCAGCTCCCGGGAGAGCGGGTCGAACACCGGGGAGCTGTTTTTT
CDR3 protein: CASSSRESGSNTGELFF

clone size: -
D gene: TRBD1
V gene: TRBV9
J gene: TRBJ2-1
CDR3 DNA: TGTGCCAGCAGCGCAGGACAGGGACCCAATGAGCAGTTCTTC
CDR3 protein: CASSAGQGPNEQFF